This TCR beta chain was captured by sequencing in a study of PD-L1 blockade in urothelial cancer. Sequencing used immunoSEQ multiplex PCR; TCRdb keeps in-frame clones, though not all of them. The repertoire holds tens of thousands of clones, with 81% as singletons. V lost 5 bases to trimming and J lost 8 bases; unmatched junction nucleotides: 6. Germline V lookup: CDR1 MNHEY, CDR2 SVGAGI. This CDR3 region has 13 residues. Sample time point: pretreatment peripheral blood. Locally advanced or metastatic urothelial carcinoma was diagnosed in the patients. Sample: PBMCs, taken around atezolizumab (anti-PD-L1) treatment. This TCR was sampled from a man in his 70s with urothelial cancer. The chain has TRBV6-5 and TRBJ2-1, with TRBD2 matching over 7 bases. The CDR3 is CASSTGLGYEQFF. CDR3 coding DNA: TGTGCCAGCAGTACCGGACTAGGCTATGAGCAGTTCTTC.